The clone carrying this TCR beta chain was detected ten times or more. Antigen unknown. The V end lost 8 bases, the J end lost 2 bases, and 24 bases lay between the germline ends. CDR3 size: 17 residues. Time point here: patch test 1, 2 weeks after DPC sensitization. Noted treatment: therapeutic diphenylcyclopropenone sensitization with weekly scalp DPC. Total RNA was extracted from unfractionated whole blood. The library attached unique molecular identifiers to individual cDNA molecules. TCRdb analysed the RACE reads with MiXCR anew, one entry per CDR3 protein. Of 39,000 or so distinct CDR3 sequences listed, just under 4% are singletons. These data belong to a study of human T cells and chemical hapten exposure. At the level of the study: Per-sample TCR yield variability stemmed mainly from small pooled library volume differences.

General study points: The immune response of these alopecia patients might not match healthy individuals'.

This clonotype was sampled from a man aged 45-65 years with alopecia areata. Some clones in this sample may be carry-over from other donors' samples. The chain carries TRBV12-3 or TRBV12-4 and TRBJ1-1; TRBD1 might be the D (5 bases). The source material was whole blood, sampled in connection with sensitization to the hapten diphenylcyclopropenone (DPC). The CDR3 DNA reads TGTGCCAGCCCGGGAACCGGGGCACGTCTCGACAACACTGAAGCTTTCTTT. Translated: CASPGTGARLDNTEAFF.